This section outlines one T cell receptor (beta chain) sequence together with its context. Its antigen is not identified. The data stem from a study of CD8+CD57+ T cells in acquired aplastic anemia. Study background: The mean DNA yield obtained from sorted CD4+ and CD8+ cells came to 3 to 3.5 ug.

Genomic DNA templated the TCR beta VDJ and CDR3 profiling. TCRdb reprocessed the reads with MiXCR, giving one entry per CDR3 protein. The sample shows 270,000 or so distinct CDR3 sequences, roughly 80% of them seen only once. The CDR3 runs 15 residues. The germline CDR1 and CDR2 sequences are LNHDA and SQIVND (reference sequence). The V gene lost 5 bases and the J gene lost 10 bases, with 23 bases spanning the gap. Study-wide results and limits: Common to patients and controls were about 31 CD8+ CDR3 sequences.

The sequenced patients had an expansion of CD8+CD57+ cells seen by flow cytometry. As a group, the patients uniformly had severe acquired aplastic anemia. Therapy had not been given to patients before blood sampling. The origin of this receptor is a human donor with aplastic anemia. Material: sorted CD4+, CD8+, or CD8+CD57+ T cells (not recorded which) from PBMCs. The chain employs TRBV19 and TRBJ1-1, with TRBD1 as a possible D gene (6 bases). DNA of the CDR3: TGTGCCAGTAGTGGGGAGGGGGGGGGAAACGCTCCAGCTTTCTTT. Translated, it gives CASSGEGGGNAPAFF. Complete variable domain (other parts from reference TRBV19 and TRBJ1-1): DGGITQSPKYLFRKEGQNVTLSCEQNLNHDAMYWYRQDPGQGLRLIYYSQIVNDFQKGDIAEGYSVSREKKESFPLTVTSAQKNPTAFYLCASSGEGGGNAPAFFGQGTRLTVV.